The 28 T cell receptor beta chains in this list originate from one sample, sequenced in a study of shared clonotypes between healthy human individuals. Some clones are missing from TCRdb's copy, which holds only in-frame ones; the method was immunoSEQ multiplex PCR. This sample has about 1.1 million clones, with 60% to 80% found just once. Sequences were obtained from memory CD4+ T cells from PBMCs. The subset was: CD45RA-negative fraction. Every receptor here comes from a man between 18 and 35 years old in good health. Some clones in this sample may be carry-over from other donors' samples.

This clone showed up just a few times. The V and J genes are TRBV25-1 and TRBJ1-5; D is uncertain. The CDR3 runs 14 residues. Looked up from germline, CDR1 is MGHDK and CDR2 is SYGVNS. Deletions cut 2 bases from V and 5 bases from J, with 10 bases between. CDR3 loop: CASSETHGDQPQHF. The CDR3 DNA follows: TGTGCCAGCAGTGAAACGCATGGGGATCAGCCCCAGCATTTT.

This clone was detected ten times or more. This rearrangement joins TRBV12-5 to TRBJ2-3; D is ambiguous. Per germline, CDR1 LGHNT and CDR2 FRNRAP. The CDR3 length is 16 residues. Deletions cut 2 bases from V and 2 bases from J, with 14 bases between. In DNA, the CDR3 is TGTGCTAGTGGTTTGCCCGAGGACGGCTTCACAGATACGCAGTATTTT. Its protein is CASGLPEDGFTDTQYF.

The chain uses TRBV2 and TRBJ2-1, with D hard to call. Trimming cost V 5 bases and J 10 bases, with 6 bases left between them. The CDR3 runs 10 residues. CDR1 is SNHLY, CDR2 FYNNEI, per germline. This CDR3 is CASSRSEQFF. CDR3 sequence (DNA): TGTGCCAGCAGTAGGAGCGAGCAGTTCTTC.

CDR3 DNA: TGTGCCAGCAGTCTGGACGGCCCATTCCTTCAGCCCCAGCATTTT. It translates to CASSLDGPFLQPQHF. The chain links TRBV2 to TRBJ1-5; D is unclear. CDR1 is SNHLY and CDR2 is FYNNEI in the germline V gene. Deletions cut 5 bases from V and 6 bases from J, with 17 bases between. The CDR3 length is 15 residues.

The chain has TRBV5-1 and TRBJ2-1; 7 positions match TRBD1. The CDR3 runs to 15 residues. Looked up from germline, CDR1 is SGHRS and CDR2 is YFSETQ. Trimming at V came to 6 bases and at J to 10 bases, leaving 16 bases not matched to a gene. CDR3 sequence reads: CASTPFRTGAREQFF. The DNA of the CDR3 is TGCGCCAGCACCCCTTTCCGGACAGGCGCTAGGGAGCAGTTCTTC. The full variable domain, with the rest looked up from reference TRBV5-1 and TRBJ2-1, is KAGVTQTPRYLIKTRGQQVTLSCSPISGHRSVSWYQQTPGQGLQFLFEYFSETQRNKGNFPGRFSGRQFSNSRSEMNVSTLELGDSALYLCASTPFRTGAREQFFGPGTRLTVL.

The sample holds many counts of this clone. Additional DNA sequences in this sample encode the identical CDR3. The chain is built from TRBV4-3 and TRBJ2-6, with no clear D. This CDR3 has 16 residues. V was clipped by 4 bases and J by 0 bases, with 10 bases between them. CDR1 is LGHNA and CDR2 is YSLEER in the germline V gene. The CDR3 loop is CASSRGQGSGANVLTF. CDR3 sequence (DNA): TGCGCCAGCAGCCGTGGCCAAGGCTCTGGGGCCAACGTCCTGACTTTC.

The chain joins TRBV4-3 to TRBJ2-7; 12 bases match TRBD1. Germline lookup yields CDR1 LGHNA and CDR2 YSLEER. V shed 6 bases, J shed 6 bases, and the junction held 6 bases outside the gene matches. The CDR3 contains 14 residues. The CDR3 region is CASSSGQGAVEQYF. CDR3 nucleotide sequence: TGCGCCAGCAGTTCGGGACAGGGGGCGGTCGAGCAGTACTTC.

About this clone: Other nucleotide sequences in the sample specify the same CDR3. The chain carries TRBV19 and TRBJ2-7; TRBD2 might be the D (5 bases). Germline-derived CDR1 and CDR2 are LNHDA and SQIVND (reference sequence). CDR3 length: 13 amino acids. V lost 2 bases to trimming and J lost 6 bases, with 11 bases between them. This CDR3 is CASSILLGGEQYF. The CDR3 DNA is TGTGCCAGTAGTATATTACTAGGAGGCGAGCAGTACTTC.

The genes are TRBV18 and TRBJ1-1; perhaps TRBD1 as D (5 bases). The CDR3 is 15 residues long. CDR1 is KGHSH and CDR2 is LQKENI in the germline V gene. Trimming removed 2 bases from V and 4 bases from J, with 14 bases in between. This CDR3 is CASSPGGMGSTEAFF. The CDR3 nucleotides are TGTGCCAGCTCACCAGGGGGAATGGGAAGCACTGAAGCTTTCTTT.

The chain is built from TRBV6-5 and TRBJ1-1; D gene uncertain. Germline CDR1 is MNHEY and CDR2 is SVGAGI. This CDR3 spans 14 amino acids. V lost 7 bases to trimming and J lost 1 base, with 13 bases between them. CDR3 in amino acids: CASTPPGRNTEAFF. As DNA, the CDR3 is TGTGCCAGCACCCCCCCCGGGAGGAACACTGAAGCTTTCTTT.

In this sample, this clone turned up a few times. Here the CDR3 DNA reads TGCAGTGCTAGCCAGGAAAAACTGTTTTTT. Its translation: CSASQEKLFF. The chain has TRBV20-1 and TRBJ1-4, with unresolved D. The CDR3 has 10 residues. The germline V gene has CDR1 DFQATT and CDR2 SNEGSKA (reference sequence). The V and J ends lost 3 bases and 8 bases respectively, with 4 bases between them.

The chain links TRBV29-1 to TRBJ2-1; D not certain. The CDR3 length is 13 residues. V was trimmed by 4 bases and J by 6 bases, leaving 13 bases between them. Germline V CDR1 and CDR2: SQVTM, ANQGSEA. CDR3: CSVGTSTANEQFF. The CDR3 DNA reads TGCAGCGTTGGGACCTCCACCGCCAATGAGCAGTTCTTC.

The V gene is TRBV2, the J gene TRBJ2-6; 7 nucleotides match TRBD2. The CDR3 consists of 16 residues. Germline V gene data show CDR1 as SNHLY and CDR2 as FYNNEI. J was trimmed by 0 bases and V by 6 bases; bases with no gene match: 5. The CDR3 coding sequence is TGTGCCAGCAGGGGGGGGACGGGCTCTGGGGCCAACGTCCTGACTTTC. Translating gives CASRGGTGSGANVLTF.

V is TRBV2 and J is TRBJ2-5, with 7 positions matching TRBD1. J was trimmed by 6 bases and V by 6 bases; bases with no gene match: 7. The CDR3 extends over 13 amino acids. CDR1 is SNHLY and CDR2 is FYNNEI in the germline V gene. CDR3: CASSGDRGKTQYF. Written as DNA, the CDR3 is TGTGCCAGCAGCGGGGACAGAGGAAAGACCCAGTACTTC.

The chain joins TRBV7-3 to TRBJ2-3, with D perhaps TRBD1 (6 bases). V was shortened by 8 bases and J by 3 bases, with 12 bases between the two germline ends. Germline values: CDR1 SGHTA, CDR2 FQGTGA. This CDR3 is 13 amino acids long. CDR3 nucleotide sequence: TGTGCCAGCGGTCATACAGGGACAGATACGCAGTATTTT. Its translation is CASGHTGTDTQYF.

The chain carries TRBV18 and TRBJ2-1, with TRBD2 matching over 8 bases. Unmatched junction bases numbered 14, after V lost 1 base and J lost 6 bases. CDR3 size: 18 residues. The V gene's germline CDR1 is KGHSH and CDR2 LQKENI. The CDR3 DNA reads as TGTGCCAGCTCACCACAGCCGGGACTAGTAGGCGGGTTCAATGAGCAGTTCTTC. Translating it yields CASSPQPGLVGGFNEQFF.

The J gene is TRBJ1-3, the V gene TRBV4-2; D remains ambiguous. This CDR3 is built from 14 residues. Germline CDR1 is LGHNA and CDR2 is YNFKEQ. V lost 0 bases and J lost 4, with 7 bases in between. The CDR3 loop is CASSQEALGNTIYF. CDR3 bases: TGTGCCAGCAGCCAAGAGGCCCTGGGAAACACCATATATTTT.

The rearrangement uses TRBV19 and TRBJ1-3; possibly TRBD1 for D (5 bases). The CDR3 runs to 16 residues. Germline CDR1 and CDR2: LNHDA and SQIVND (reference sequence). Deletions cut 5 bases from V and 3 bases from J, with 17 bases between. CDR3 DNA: TGTGCCAGTAGTGTCCGGGACTTTCGGAATGGAAACACCATATATTTT. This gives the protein CASSVRDFRNGNTIYF.

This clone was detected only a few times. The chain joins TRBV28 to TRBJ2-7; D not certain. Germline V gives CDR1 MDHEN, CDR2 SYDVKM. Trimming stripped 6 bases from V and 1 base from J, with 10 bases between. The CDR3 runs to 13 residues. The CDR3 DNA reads TGTGCCAGCAGAACCGTGGGGTCCTACGAGCAGTACTTC. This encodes CASRTVGSYEQYF.

CDR3 region: CASSLGATGNTIYF. DNA for the CDR3: TGTGCCAGCAGTTTAGGGGCTACGGGAAACACCATATATTTT. V gene TRBV27 combines with J gene TRBJ1-3, with D maybe TRBD1 (5 bases). The CDR3 is 14 residues long. The germline V and J ends were trimmed by 2 bases and 4 bases, with 9 bases remaining between them. Germline CDR1 reads MNHEY; CDR2 reads SMNVEV (reference sequence).

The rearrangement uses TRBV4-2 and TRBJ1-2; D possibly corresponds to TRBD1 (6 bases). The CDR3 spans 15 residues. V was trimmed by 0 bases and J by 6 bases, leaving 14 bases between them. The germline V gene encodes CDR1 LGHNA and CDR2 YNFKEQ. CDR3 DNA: TGTGCCAGCAGCCAAGAATACAGGACAGCGAATGGCTACACCTTC. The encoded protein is CASSQEYRTANGYTF.

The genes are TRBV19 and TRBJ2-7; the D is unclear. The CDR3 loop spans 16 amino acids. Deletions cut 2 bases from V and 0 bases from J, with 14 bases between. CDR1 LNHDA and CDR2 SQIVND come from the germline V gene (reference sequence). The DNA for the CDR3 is TGTGCCAGTAGTATATCCCTTAGGACGAGCTCCTACGAGCAGTACTTC. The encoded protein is CASSISLRTSSYEQYF.

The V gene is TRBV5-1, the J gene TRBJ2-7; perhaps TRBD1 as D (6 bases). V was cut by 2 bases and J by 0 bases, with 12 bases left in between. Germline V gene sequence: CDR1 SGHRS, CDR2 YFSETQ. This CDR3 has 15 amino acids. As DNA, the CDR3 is TGCGCCAGCAGCTTCTCCGGGACACGCTCCTACGAGCAGTACTTC. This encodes CASSFSGTRSYEQYF.

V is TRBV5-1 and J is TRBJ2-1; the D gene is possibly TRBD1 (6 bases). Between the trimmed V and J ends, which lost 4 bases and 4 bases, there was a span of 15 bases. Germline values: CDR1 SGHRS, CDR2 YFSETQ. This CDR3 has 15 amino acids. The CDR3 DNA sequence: TGCGCCAGCAGCGCCGACCAGGGGCCTTACAATGAGCAGTTCTTC. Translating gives CASSADQGPYNEQFF.

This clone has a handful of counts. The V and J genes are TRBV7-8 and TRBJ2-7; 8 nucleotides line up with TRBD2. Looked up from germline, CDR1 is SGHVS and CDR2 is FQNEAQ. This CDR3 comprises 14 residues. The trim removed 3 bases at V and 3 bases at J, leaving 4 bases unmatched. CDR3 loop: CASSLREARYEQYF. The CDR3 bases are TGTGCCAGCAGCTTGCGGGAGGCCCGCTACGAGCAGTACTTC.

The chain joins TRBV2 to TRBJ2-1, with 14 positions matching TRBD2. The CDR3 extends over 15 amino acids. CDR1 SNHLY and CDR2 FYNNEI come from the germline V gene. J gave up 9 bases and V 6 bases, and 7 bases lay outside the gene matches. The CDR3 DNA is TGTGCCAGCAGAGCCGGGACTAGCGGGAGAGGTGAGCAGTTCTTC. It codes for CASRAGTSGRGEQFF.

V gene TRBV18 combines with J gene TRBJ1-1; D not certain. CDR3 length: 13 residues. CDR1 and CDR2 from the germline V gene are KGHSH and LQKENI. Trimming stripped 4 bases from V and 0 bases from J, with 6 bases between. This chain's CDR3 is CASSRRLNTEAFF. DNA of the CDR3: TGTGCCAGCTCACGACGGTTGAACACTGAAGCTTTCTTT.

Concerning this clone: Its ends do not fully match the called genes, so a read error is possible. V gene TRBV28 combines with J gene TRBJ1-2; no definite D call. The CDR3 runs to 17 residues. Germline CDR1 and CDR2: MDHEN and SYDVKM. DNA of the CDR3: TGTGCCCGCAGTTTAGCTCGGTCACCCGCTATTAACTATGGCTACACCTTC. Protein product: CARSLARSPAINYGYTF.